This T cell receptor (beta chain) was sequenced during a study of T-cell reconstitution after alpha-beta-depleted transplantation in children. Study-level results: T-cell counts and diversity at one year following transplant were attributed mainly to newly produced T cells.

TCRbeta library construction was performed incorporating unique molecular identifiers. TCRdb re-derived calls from the PCR reads in MiXCR, one entry per CDR3 protein. The table lists approximately 800,000 distinct CDR3 sequences, about 15% of them singletons, with around 4.5% in the top ten. This clonotype was detected many times. The antigen remains unidentified. The germline gives CDR1 MNHNS, CDR2 SASEGT. After removal of 5 bases from V and 5 bases from J, the junction contained 9 bases not matched to a gene. The CDR3 length is 15 residues. The chain links TRBV6-1 to TRBJ2-3; 8 bases map to TRBD2. Material: PBMCs, mostly from graft donor cells, obtained 360 days after TCRalphabeta/CD19-depleted stem cell transplant. This TCR was recovered from a male patient under 18 who had a stem cell transplant for acute lymphoblastic leukemia, so the T cells may come from the graft donor. CDR3 protein: CASSLPSGPGDTQYF. The CDR3 DNA reads TGTGCCAGCAGTCTTCCTAGCGGGCCAGGAGATACGCAGTATTTT.